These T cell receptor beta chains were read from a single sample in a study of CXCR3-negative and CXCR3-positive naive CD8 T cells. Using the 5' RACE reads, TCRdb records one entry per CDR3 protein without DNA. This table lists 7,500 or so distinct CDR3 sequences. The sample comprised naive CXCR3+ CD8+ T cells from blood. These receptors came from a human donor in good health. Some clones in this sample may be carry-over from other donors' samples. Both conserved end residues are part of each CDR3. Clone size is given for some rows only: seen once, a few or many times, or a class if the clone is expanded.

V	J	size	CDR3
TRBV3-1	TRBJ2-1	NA	CASSSRGPAGASYNEQFF
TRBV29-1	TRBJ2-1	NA	CSVCYPGTNYNEQFF
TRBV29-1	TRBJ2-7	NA	CSVVLGTGGEQYF
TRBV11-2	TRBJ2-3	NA	CASSPSGSGSLNAFLTQYF
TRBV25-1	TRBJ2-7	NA	CASSERTGYEEQYF
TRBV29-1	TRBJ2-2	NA	CSVQLGENTGELFF
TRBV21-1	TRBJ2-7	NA	CASSKAPEQYF
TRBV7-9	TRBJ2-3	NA	CASSRGRASTDTQYF
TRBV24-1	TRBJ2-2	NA	CATGGRESTGELFF
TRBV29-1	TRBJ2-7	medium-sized	CSVITGTTYEQYF
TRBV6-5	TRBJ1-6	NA	CASSYSSPGRNSPLHF
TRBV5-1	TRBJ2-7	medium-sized	CASSSASVGVAHEQYF
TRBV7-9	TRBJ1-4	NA	CASSLTGTGNEKLFF
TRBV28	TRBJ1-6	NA	CASRSTGANSPLHF
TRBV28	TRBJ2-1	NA	CASSLRQARNEQFF
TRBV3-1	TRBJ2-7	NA	CASSQGVTKRETDEQYF
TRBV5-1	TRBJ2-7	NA	CASSTRQGAPYEQYF
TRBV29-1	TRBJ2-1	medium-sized	CSVIDYNEQFF
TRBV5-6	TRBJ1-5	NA	CASSLQANNQPQHF
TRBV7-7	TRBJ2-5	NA	CASSFSSSQETQYF
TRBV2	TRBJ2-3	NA	CARQGRVDTDTQYF
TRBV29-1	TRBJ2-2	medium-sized	CSVEPRGGGTGELFF
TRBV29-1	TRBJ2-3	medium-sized	CSVEVGRDWIDTQYF
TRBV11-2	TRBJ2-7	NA	CASSGTGRNSYEQYF
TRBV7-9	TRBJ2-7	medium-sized	CASSLGRVGAYEQYF
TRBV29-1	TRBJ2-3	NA	CSVEALGKGAGTQYF
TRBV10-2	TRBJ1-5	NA	CASSERGGGNQPQHF
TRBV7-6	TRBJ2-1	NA	CASSPGTSVYNEQFF
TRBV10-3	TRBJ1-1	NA	CAISEFHSAMNTEAFF
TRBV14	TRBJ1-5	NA	CASSPRQPQHF
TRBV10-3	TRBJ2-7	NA	CAISDPGISYEQYF
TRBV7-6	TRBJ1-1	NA	CASSLAPTGRAEAFF
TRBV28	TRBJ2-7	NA	CASSLTSGSSYEQYF
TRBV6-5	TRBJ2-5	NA	CAIGDVETQYF
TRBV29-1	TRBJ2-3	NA	CSVEDNRSGQYF
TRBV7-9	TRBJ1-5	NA	CASSLVASNQPQHF
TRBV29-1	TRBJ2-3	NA	CSVEGTVSTDTQYF
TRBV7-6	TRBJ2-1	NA	CASSLGLAGGVGNEQFF
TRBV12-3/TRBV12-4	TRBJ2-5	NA	CASSRLAGRETQYF
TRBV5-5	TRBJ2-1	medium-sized	CASIGPNEQFF
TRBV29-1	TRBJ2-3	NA	CSALRQDTDTQYF
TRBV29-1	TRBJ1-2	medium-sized	CSVEGENYGYTF
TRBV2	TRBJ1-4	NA	CASSAGTGYEKLFF
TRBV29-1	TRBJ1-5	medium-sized	CSVGDFNQPQHF
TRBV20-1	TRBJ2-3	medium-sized	CSARDTGADTQYF